This T cell receptor beta chain was obtained from a study of cytomegalovirus exposure and HLA in healthy donors. Study-level findings and limits: A few chains tied to CMV proved CMV antigen-specific in vitro. According to the study, around 160 TCR beta chains were cytomegalovirus-associated.

The donors were part of the validation cohort, which consisted of more than 90 subjects and was separate from the first cohort of 600 to 850 subjects. This table comes from immunoSEQ multiplex PCR, and its TCRdb copy is limited to in-frame clones, with some not included. The data contain 75,000 to 95,000 clones, around 96% of them seen just once; the ten biggest clones take up 0.6% to 0.85%. About this clone: The antigen is undetermined.

The TCR comes from a young man in good health and CMV-seronegative. The sequencing input was PBMCs.

The CDR3 bases are TGTGCCAGTAGTAACGACAGGGTAAATGGCTACACCTTC. Translating it yields CASSNDRVNGYTF. The chain combines TRBV6-1 with TRBJ1-2; the match to TRBD1 covers 7 bases. The V segment lost 9 bases and the J segment 6 bases; nucleotides outside the gene matches: 10. The CDR3 length is 13 residues. CDR1 is MNHNS, CDR2 SASEGT, per germline.